Following are 4 T cell receptor beta chains from one sample sequenced in a study of blood T cell repertoires in COVID-19 (dated by TCRdb to 2019 to 2021). To prepare the library, the immunoSEQ multiplex PCR assay was applied. The clones in this table, taken by TCRdb from immuneACCESS, are in-frame only. Not every clone is retained; where verified, under half of the shortfall comes from an unresolved V gene, and the cause of the rest is unknown. The sample has under 200,000 clones on record, over 70% of them singletons. Roughly 5% of the sample is held by the ten biggest clonotypes. Sequenced sample: PBMCs or T cells enriched from blood (not recorded which). Receptor source: a woman in her forties with acute COVID-19.

J is TRBJ2-7 and V is TRBV6-5; 13 bases are shared with TRBD2. The CDR3 totals 13 residues. The germline V gene has CDR1 MNHEY and CDR2 SVGAGI. Trimming cost V 6 bases and J 10 bases; bases outside gene matches: 6. This CDR3 is CASSTGLAGVQYV. The DNA of the CDR3 is TGTGCCAGCAGCACCGGACTAGCGGGAGTACAGTACGTC.

V is TRBV7-8 and J is TRBJ2-7; the match to TRBD2 covers 10 bases. CDR3 length: 14 residues. Germline V gene lookup returns CDR1 SGHVS and CDR2 FQNEAQ. V lost 5 bases to trimming and J lost 3 bases; unmatched junction nucleotides: 4. The CDR3 DNA reads TGTGCCAGCAGCCGAGGGACTAGCGTCTACGAGCAGTACTTC. This gives the protein CASSRGTSVYEQYF.

This chain uses TRBV5-5 with TRBJ2-7; 9 bases are a match to TRBD1. The CDR3 has 15 amino acids. Trimming removed 4 bases from V and 0 bases from J; junction bases left unmatched: 5. Germline assignment: CDR1 SGHKS and CDR2 YYEKEE (reference sequence). CDR3 nucleotides: TGTGCCAGCAGCCGGACAGGGGCCAACTCCTACGAGCAGTACTTC. This sequence encodes CASSRTGANSYEQYF.

The chain is built from TRBV6-5 and TRBJ2-1; D uncertain. This CDR3 contains 14 residues. Trimming pared 10 bases from V and 0 bases from J, leaving 13 bases between. From germline, CDR1 is MNHEY and CDR2 SVGAGI. The CDR3 sequence is CAILKFSSYNEQFF. The CDR3 nucleotides read TGTGCCATCCTGAAATTTAGCTCCTACAATGAGCAGTTCTTC.